The source of this TCR beta chain is a study of cytomegalovirus exposure and HLA in healthy donors. Study observations and caveats: By HLA locus, TCR association rates varied in a later analysis, with DRB1 showing the most and HLA-C the fewest. With later analysis, a missense DCLRE1C variant became linked to TCR beta V- and J-gene trimming. An analysis that was carried out later associated 15,000 to 20,000 TCR beta sequences with HLA alleles at 0.05 false discovery rate.

PCR employed 60 Vbeta and 13 Jbeta primers. Per the original data handling: An analysis performed later counted about 80 million unique TCR beta chains (around 10 million of them shared). This table comes from immunoSEQ multiplex PCR, and its TCRdb copy is limited to in-frame clones, with some not included. V, J and clone size reflect that table, while D and trimming were determined from the DNA. The sample records roughly 130,000 clones, roughly 82% being singletons. As to this clone: The antigen is unknown. Other DNA variants within this sample encode the same CDR3.

The CDR3 is 13 residues long. V lost 0 bases, J lost 8 bases, and 8 bases lay in between. Germline V gene lookup returns CDR1 KGHSH and CDR2 LQKENI. The TCR comes from a male donor in good health and CMV-seropositive. Sequenced sample: PBMCs. The V gene is TRBV18, the J gene TRBJ2-1, with D possibly TRBD2 on 6 matching bases. The CDR3 sequence: CASSPPAGYEQFF. The CDR3 bases are TGTGCCAGCTCACCACCGGCGGGGTATGAGCAGTTCTTC. The variable domain in full, with the rest retrieved from reference TRBV18 and TRBJ2-1, is NAGVMQNPRHLVRRRGQEARLRCSPMKGHSHVYWYRQLPEEGLKFMVYLQKENIIDESGMPKERFSAEFPKEGPSILRIQQVVRGDSAAYFCASSPPAGYEQFFGPGTRLTVL.